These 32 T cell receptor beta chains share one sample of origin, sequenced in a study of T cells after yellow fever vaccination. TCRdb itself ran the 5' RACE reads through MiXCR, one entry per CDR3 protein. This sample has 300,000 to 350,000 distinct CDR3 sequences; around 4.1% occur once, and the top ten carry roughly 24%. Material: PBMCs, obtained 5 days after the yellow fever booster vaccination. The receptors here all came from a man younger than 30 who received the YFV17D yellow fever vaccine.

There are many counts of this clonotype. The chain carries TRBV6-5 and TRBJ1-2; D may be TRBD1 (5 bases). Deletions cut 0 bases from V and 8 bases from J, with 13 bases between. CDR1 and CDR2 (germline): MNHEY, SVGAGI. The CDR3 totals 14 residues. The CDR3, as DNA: TGTGCCAGCAGTTACTCCGACAGAGCTATCGGCTACACCTTC. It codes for CASSYSDRAIGYTF.

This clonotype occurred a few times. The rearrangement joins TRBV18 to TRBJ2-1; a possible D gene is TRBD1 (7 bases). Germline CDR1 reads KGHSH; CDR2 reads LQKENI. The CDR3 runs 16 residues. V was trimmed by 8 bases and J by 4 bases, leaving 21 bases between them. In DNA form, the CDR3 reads TGTGCCAGCACGCGGGACAGTCAAACGGCTTACAATGAGCAGTTCTTC. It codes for CASTRDSQTAYNEQFF.

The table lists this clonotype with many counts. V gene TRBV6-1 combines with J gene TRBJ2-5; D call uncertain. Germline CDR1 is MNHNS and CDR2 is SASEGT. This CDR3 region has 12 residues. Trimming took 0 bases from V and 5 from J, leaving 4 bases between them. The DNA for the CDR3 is TGTGCCAGCAGTGAAGCGGTCGAGACCCAGTACTTC. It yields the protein CASSEAVETQYF.

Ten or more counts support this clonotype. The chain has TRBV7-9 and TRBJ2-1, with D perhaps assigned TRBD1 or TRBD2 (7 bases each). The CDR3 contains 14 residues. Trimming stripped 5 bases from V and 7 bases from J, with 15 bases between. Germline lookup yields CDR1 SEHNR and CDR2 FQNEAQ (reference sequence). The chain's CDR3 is CASSDDQGGNEQFF. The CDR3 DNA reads TGTGCCAGCAGCGATGACCAGGGGGGGAATGAGCAGTTCTTC.

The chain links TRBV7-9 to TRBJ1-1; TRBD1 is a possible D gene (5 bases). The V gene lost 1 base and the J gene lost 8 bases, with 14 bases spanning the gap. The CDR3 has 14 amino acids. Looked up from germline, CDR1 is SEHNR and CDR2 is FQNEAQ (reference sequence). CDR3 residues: CASSLVSSGTEAFF. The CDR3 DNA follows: TGTGCCAGCAGCTTAGTGAGCTCGGGGACCGAAGCTTTCTTT.

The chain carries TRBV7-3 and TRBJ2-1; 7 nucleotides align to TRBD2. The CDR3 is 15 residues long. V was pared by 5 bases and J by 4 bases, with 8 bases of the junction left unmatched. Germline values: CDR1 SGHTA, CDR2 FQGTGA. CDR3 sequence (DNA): TGTGCCAGCAGCCGCACTAGCGCCTTATACAATGAGCAGTTCTTC. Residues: CASSRTSALYNEQFF.

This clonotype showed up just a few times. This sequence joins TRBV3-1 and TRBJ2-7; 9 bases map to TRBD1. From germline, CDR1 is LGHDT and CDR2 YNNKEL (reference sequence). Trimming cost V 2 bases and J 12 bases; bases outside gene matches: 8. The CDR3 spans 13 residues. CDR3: CASSQQGTGSTYF. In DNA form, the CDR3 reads TGTGCCAGCAGCCAACAGGGGACAGGGAGTACGTACTTC.

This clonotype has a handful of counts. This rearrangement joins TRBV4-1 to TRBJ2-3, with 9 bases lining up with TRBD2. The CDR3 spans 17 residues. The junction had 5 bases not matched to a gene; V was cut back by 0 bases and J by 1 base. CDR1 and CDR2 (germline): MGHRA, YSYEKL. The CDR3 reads CASSQEWASGGTDTQYF. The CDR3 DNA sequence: TGCGCCAGCAGCCAAGAATGGGCTAGCGGGGGCACAGATACGCAGTATTTT.

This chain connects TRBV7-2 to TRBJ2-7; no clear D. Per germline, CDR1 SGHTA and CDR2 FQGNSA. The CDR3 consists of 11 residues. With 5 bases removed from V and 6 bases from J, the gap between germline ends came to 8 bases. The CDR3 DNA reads TGTGCCAGCAGCCTGCGCAGCGAGCAGTACTTC. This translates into CASSLRSEQYF.

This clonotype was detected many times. The DNA for the CDR3 is TGTGCCAGCAGCCTAAGTAAAAATGAGCAGTTCTTC. Amino acid sequence: CASSLSKNEQFF. The chain couples TRBV3-1 to TRBJ2-1; D uncertain. CDR3 length: 12 residues. The germline CDR1 and CDR2 sequences are LGHDT and YNNKEL (reference sequence). The V end lost 4 bases, the J end lost 7 bases, and 8 bases lay between the germline ends.

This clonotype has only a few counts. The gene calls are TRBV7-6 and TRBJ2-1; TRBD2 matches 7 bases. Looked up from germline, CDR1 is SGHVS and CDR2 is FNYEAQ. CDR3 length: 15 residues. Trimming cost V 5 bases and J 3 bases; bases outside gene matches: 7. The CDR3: CASSQGGPYYNEQFF. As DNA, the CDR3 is TGTGCCAGCAGCCAGGGAGGGCCCTACTACAATGAGCAGTTCTTC.

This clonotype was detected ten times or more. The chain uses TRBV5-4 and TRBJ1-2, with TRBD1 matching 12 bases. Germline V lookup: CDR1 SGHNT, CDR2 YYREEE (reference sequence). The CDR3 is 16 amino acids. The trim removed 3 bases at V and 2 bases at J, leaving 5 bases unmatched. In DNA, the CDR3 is TGTGCCAGCAGCTCCGGGACAGGGGGCTCCAACTATGGCTACACCTTC. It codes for CASSSGTGGSNYGYTF. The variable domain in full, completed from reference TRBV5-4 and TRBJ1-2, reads ETGVTQSPTHLIKTRGQQVTLRCSSQSGHNTVSWYQQALGQGPQFIFQYYREEENGRGNFPPRFSGLQFPNYSSELNVNALELDDSALYLCASSSGTGGSNYGYTFGSGTRLTVV.

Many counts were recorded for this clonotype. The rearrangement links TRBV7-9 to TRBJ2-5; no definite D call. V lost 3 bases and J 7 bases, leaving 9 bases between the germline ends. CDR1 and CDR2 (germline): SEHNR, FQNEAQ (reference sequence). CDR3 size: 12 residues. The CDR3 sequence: CASSLQDPTQYF. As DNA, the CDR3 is TGTGCCAGCAGCTTGCAGGACCCGACCCAGTACTTC.

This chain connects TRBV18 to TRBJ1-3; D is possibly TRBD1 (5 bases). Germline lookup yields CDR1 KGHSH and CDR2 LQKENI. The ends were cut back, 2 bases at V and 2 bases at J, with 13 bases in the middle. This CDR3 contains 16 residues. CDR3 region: CASSPLSDTTGNTIYF. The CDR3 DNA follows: TGTGCCAGCTCACCATTATCGGACACGACTGGAAACACCATATATTTT.

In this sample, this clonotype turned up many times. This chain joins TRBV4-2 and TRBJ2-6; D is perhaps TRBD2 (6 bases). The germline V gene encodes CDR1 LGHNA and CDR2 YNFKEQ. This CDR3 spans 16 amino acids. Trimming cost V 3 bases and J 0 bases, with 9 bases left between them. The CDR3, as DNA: TGTGCCAGCAGCCAGGGGGGAGTCTCTGGGGCCAACGTCCTGACTTTC. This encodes CASSQGGVSGANVLTF.

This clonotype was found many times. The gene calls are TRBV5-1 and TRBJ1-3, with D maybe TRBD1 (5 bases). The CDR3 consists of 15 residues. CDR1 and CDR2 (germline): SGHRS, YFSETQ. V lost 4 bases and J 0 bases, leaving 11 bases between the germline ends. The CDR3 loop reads CASSQGLSSGNTIYF. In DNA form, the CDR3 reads TGCGCCAGCAGCCAGGGACTTTCCTCTGGAAACACCATATATTTT.

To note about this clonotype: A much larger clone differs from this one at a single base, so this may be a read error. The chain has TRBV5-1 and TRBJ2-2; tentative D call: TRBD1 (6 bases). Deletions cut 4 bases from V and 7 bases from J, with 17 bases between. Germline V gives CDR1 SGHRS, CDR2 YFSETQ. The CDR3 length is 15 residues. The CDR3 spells CASSPTTGDSGELFF. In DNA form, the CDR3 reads TGCGCCAGCAGCCCGACGACAGGTGACAGCGGGGAGCTGTTTTTT.

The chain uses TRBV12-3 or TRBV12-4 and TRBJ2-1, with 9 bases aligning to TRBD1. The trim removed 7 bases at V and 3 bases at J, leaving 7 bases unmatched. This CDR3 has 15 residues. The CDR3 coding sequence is TGTGCCAGCACCGGGTTGGACAGGGGCTACAATGAGCAGTTCTTC. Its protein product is CASTGLDRGYNEQFF.

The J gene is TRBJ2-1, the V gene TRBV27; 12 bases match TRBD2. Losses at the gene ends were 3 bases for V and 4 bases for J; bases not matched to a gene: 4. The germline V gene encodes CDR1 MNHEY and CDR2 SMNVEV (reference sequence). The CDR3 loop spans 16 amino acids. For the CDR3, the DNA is TGTGCCAGCAGTTTGTCTAGCGGGGGGGCGTACAATGAGCAGTTCTTC. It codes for CASSLSSGGAYNEQFF.

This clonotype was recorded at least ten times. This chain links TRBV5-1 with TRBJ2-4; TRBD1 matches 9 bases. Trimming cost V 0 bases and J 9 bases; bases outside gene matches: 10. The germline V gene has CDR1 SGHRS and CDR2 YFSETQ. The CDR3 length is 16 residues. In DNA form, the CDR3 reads TGCGCCAGCAGCTTGGGAGGACAGGGGACTTGGTCCATTCAGTACTTC. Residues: CASSLGGQGTWSIQYF.

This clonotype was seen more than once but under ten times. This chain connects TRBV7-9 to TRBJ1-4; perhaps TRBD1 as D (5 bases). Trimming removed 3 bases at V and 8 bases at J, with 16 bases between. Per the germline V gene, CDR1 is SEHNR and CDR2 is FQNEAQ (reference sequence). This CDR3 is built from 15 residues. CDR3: CASSFIRDGGEKLFF. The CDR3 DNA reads TGTGCCAGCAGCTTCATTCGGGACGGTGGGGAAAAACTGTTTTTT.

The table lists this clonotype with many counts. This chain's CDR3 is CAISAGTYTEAFF. The DNA for the CDR3 is TGTGCCATCAGTGCAGGCACATACACTGAAGCTTTCTTT. The chain carries TRBV10-3 and TRBJ1-1; no reliable D call. The CDR3 has 13 amino acids. V gave up 4 bases and J gave up 3 bases, with 9 bases separating them. Germline CDR1 ENHRY, CDR2 SYGVKD.

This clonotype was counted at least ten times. CDR3 sequence: CASSPGLAGNTDTQYF. The CDR3 region has the DNA TGCGCCAGCAGCCCTGGACTAGCGGGGAACACAGATACGCAGTATTTT. The chain carries TRBV5-1 and TRBJ2-3; 12 nucleotides agree with TRBD2. Germline loops: CDR1 SGHRS, CDR2 YFSETQ. With V trimmed by 4 bases and J by 2 bases, 5 bases remained unmatched. The CDR3 length is 16 residues.

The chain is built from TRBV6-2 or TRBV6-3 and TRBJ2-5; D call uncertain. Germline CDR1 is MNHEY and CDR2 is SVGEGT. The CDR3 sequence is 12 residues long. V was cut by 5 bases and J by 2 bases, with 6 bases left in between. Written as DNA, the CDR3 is TGTGCCAGCAGTCAAACTCAAGAGACCCAGTACTTC. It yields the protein CASSQTQETQYF.

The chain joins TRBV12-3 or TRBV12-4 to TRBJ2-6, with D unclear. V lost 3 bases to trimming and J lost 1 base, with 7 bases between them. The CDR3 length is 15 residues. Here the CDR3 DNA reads TGTGCCAGCAGTTTCCTTAAGTCTGGGGCCAACGTCCTGACTTTC. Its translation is CASSFLKSGANVLTF.

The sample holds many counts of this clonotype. The CDR3 bases are TGTGCCAGCAGCGCTACTAGCGGGGTTCAAGAGACCCAGTACTTC. It yields the protein CASSATSGVQETQYF. The chain has TRBV7-2 and TRBJ2-5; 10 nucleotides agree with TRBD2. With 5 bases clipped from V and 2 bases from J, the junction kept 5 bases outside the gene matches. The CDR3 covers 15 residues. The V gene's germline CDR1 is SGHTA and CDR2 FQGNSA.

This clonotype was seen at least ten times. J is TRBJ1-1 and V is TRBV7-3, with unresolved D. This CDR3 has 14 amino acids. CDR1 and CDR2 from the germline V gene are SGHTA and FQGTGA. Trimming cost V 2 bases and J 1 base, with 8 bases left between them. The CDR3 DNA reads TGTGCCAGCAGCTTATCCTCAGAGAACACTGAAGCTTTCTTT. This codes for CASSLSSENTEAFF.

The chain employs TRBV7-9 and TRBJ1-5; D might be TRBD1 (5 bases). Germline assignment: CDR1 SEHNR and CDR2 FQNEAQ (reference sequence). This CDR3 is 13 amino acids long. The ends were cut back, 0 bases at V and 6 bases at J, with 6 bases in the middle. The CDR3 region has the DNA TGTGCCAGCAGCTTAGCTCAGGGTCAGCCCCAGCATTTT. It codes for CASSLAQGQPQHF.

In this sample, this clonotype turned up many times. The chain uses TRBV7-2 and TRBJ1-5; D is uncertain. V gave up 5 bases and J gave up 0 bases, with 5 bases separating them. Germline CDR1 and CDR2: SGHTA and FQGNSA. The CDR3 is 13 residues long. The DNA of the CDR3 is TGTGCCAGCAGCACATATAGCAATCAGCCCCAGCATTTT. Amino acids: CASSTYSNQPQHF.

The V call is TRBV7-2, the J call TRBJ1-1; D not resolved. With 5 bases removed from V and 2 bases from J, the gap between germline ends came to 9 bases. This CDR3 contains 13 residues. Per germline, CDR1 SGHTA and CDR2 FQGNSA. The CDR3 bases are TGTGCCAGCAGCCCGGGATTCAACACTGAAGCTTTCTTT. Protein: CASSPGFNTEAFF.

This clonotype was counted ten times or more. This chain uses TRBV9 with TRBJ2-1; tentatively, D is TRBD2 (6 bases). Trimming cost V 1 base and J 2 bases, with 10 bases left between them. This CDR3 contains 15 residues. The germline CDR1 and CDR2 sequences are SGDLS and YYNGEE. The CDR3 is CASSVRGDAYNEQFF. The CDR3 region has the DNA TGTGCCAGCAGCGTACGCGGGGACGCCTACAATGAGCAGTTCTTC.

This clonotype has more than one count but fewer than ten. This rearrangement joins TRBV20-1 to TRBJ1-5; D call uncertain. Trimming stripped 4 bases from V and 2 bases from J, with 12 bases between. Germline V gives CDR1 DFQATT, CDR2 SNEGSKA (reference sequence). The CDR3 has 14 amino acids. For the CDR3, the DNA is TGCAGTGCTATACCGGGATCCCGCAATCAGCCCCAGCATTTT. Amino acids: CSAIPGSRNQPQHF.